The 27 T cell receptor beta chains below come from one sample, sequenced in a study of blood T cells in healthy people across ages. For the second PCR, which ran for roughly 6 to 11 cycles, a sample-barcoded 5' primer and a J-beta primer mix were used. TCRdb re-analysed the 5' RACE reads in MiXCR, keeping a single row per CDR3 protein. The sample consists of 750,000 to 950,000 distinct CDR3 sequences, almost 30% of them appearing once. Separately, the same data were catalogued under a study of T cells of mothers and their children.

Sequenced input: blood. The receptor set was obtained from a woman between 40 and 50 years old in good health.

This clonotype was observed at least ten times. V and J are TRBV7-2 and TRBJ1-5; 7 bases line up with TRBD1. J was trimmed by 6 bases and V by 5 bases; bases with no gene match: 7. The CDR3 is 14 amino acids. CDR1 is SGHTA, CDR2 FQGNSA, per germline. The CDR3 spells CASSQGGLSQPQHF. In nucleotides, the CDR3 is TGTGCCAGCAGCCAGGGGGGGCTGAGTCAGCCCCAGCATTTT.

The chain recombines TRBV6-2 or TRBV6-3 with TRBJ2-5, with 12 bases identical to TRBD2. The DNA end lines up better with TRBJ2-7; the J call may be wrong. Germline CDR1 reads MNHEY; CDR2 reads SVGEGT. The CDR3 has 15 amino acids. This CDR3 is CASSLWTSGEYEQYF. Here the CDR3 DNA reads TGTGCCAGCAGTTTATGGACTAGCGGGGAATACGAGCAGTACTTC.

This clonotype has a count of ten or more. J is TRBJ2-2 and V is TRBV24-1, with unresolved D. This CDR3 comprises 14 residues. The germline V gene encodes CDR1 KGHDR and CDR2 SFDVKD. V was clipped by 2 bases and J by 8 bases, with 11 bases between them. CDR3 loop: CATSDSMYLGELFF. The CDR3 DNA follows: TGTGCCACCAGTGATTCTATGTATTTGGGGGAGCTGTTTTTT.

This clonotype was seen only a few times. Given a much more abundant clone one base away, this may be a read error. This chain joins TRBV7-9 and TRBJ2-1; D is possibly TRBD2 (5 bases). Deletions cut 5 bases from V and 13 bases from J, with 12 bases between. CDR1 is SEHNR, CDR2 FQNEAQ, per germline (reference sequence). The CDR3 is 11 residues long. The chain's CDR3 is CASSVTSTQFF. CDR3 nucleotides: TGTGCCAGCAGCGTCACTAGTACCCAGTTCTTC. Drawing the rest from reference TRBV7-9 and TRBJ2-1, the complete variable domain is DTGVSQNPRHKITKRGQNVTFRCDPISEHNRLYWYRQTLGQGPEFLTYFQNEAQLEKSRLLSDRFSAERPKGSFSTLEIQRTEQGDSAMYLCASSVTSTQFFGPGTRLTVL.

This clonotype has a count of ten or more. This chain uses TRBV7-9 with TRBJ1-2, with unresolved D. CDR1 and CDR2 (germline): SEHNR, FQNEAQ (reference sequence). The ends were cut back, 1 base at V and 6 bases at J, with 12 bases in the middle. The CDR3 is made up of 14 amino acids. CDR3 amino acids: CASSLGARADGYTF. In nucleotides, the CDR3 is TGTGCCAGCAGCTTAGGGGCCCGCGCTGATGGCTACACCTTC.

This clonotype was seen repeatedly, ten times or more. CDR3 loop: CASSREEDDEQYF. CDR3 sequence (DNA): TGCGCCAGCAGCCGAGAGGAGGACGACGAGCAGTACTTC. The chain uses TRBV4-1 and TRBJ2-7; the D gene is possibly TRBD2 (5 bases). Germline loops: CDR1 MGHRA, CDR2 YSYEKL. Trimming took off 4 bases at V and 5 bases at J, with 12 bases between the two ends. The CDR3 sequence is 13 residues long.

This clonotype appeared once. V usage is TRBV20-1 and J usage is TRBJ2-3, with 9 bases aligning to TRBD1. Germline V lookup: CDR1 DFQATT, CDR2 SNEGSKA (reference sequence). The V segment lost 3 bases and the J segment 0 bases; nucleotides outside the gene matches: 1. The CDR3 length is 14 residues. The CDR3 spells CSARGTGSTDTQYF. DNA of the CDR3: TGCAGTGCTAGGGGGACAGGGAGCACAGATACGCAGTATTTT.

J is TRBJ2-2 and V is TRBV11-2, with a weak D call TRBD2 (7 bases). CDR3 length: 14 residues. CDR1 SGHAT and CDR2 FQNNGV come from the germline V gene. V was shortened by 5 bases and J by 5 bases, with 12 bases between the two germline ends. The CDR3 DNA sequence: TGTGCCAGCAGCAGGGGGGGGGCAACCGGGGAGCTGTTTTTT. Translating gives CASSRGGATGELFF.

The chain has TRBV7-8 and TRBJ1-5; TRBD1 matches at 8 bases. This CDR3 is built from 17 residues. Germline V lookup: CDR1 SGHVS, CDR2 FQNEAQ. V trimming: 5 bases; J trimming: 1 base; junction bases outside the gene matches: 10. The CDR3 spells CASSTSQGAWSNQPQHF. The DNA of the CDR3 is TGTGCCAGCAGCACTTCTCAGGGGGCGTGGAGCAATCAGCCCCAGCATTTT.

This clonotype has just a few counts. The germline gene is not matched at one end of the junction; a read error may be the cause. The chain couples TRBV7-6 to TRBJ1-2; 7 nucleotides match TRBD1. CDR3 length equals 14 residues. Per germline, CDR1 SGHVS and CDR2 FNYEAQ. This CDR3 reads CASSLATGNYDYTF. In DNA form, the CDR3 reads TGTGCCAGCAGCTTGGCGACAGGGAACTATGACTACACCTTC. The entire variable domain, with the rest obtained from reference TRBV7-6 and TRBJ1-2, is as follows: GAGVSQSPRYKVTKRGQDVALRCDPISGHVSLYWYRQALGQGPEFLTYFNYEAQQDKSGLPNDRFSAERPEGSISTLTIQRTEQRDSAMYRCASSLATGNYDYTFGSGTRLTVV.

CDR3 DNA sequence: TGTGCCAGCAGCCAAGATTTGGAGGGGGCTAACACTGAAGCTTTCTTT. Its protein product is CASSQDLEGANTEAFF. The rearrangement joins TRBV14 to TRBJ1-1; 7 bases match TRBD1. The J segment lost 2 bases and the V segment lost 0 bases, leaving 6 bases of the junction unmatched. This CDR3 region has 16 residues. Germline-derived CDR1 and CDR2 are SGHDN and FVKESK.

This clonotype was counted many times. The chain has TRBV19 and TRBJ1-2, with D maybe TRBD1 (5 bases). Germline CDR1 LNHDA, CDR2 SQIVND (reference sequence). The CDR3 contains 13 residues. Trimming removed 3 bases at V and 0 bases at J, with 5 bases between. CDR3 loop: CASSMGPNYGYTF. The CDR3 region has the DNA TGTGCCAGTAGTATGGGGCCTAACTATGGCTACACCTTC.

The V gene is TRBV12-3 or TRBV12-4, the J gene TRBJ2-4; the match to TRBD2 covers 8 bases. V lost 0 bases to trimming and J lost 0 bases; unmatched junction nucleotides: 1. The CDR3 is made up of 16 amino acids. The CDR3 bases are TGTGCCAGCAGTTTAGCCGGGGGGGCAGCCAAAAACATTCAGTACTTC. Translated: CASSLAGGAAKNIQYF.

This clonotype was counted ten times or more. The chain couples TRBV20-1 to TRBJ2-5; 10 nucleotides match TRBD1. Germline V lookup: CDR1 DFQATT, CDR2 SNEGSKA (reference sequence). The CDR3 length is 14 residues. The trim removed 6 bases at V and 6 bases at J, leaving 10 bases unmatched. CDR3 sequence: CSAPPGQGSKTQYF. The CDR3 nucleotides are TGCAGTGCCCCGCCGGGACAGGGGTCAAAGACCCAGTACTTC.

This clonotype came up a few times. One end of the junction fails to match germline, which may point to a read error. The chain combines TRBV11-2 with TRBJ1-2, with no clear D. This CDR3 has 13 residues. From germline, CDR1 is SGHAT and CDR2 FQNNGV. CDR3 loop: CASSLAMDYGYTF. The CDR3 DNA sequence: TGTGCCAGCAGTTTAGCTATGGACTATGGCTACACCTTC.

This CDR3 reads CSGLVGGTEQYF. CDR3 sequence (DNA): TGCAGCGGCCTTGTCGGCGGGACCGAGCAGTACTTC. This chain connects TRBV29-1 to TRBJ2-5; D is possibly TRBD2 (6 bases). The J call may be wrong; the DNA end is better matched by TRBJ2-7. The CDR3 runs to 12 residues. Germline CDR1 SQVTM, CDR2 ANQGSEA.

The sample holds many counts of this clonotype. This chain connects TRBV12-3 or TRBV12-4 to TRBJ2-1, with 8 bases fitting TRBD1. Germline trimming cut 7 bases from V and 3 bases from J; bases unmatched to any gene: 2. This CDR3 comprises 13 residues. The CDR3 DNA sequence: TGTGCCAGCACTGGACAGGGCTACAATGAGCAGTTCTTC. It encodes CASTGQGYNEQFF.

In its sample, this clonotype was seen a few times. The CDR3 is CASRGGDRGSEQYF. Here the CDR3 DNA reads TGTGCCAGCAGGGGCGGGGACAGGGGGTCCGAGCAGTACTTC. V gene TRBV7-2 combines with J gene TRBJ2-5, with 11 bases matching TRBD1. Judging by the DNA end, TRBJ2-7 fits better; the J call may be wrong. CDR3 length equals 14 residues. Germline-derived CDR1 and CDR2 are SGHTA and FQGNSA.

The chain carries TRBV27 and TRBJ2-1; D may be TRBD1 (5 bases). In germline, CDR1 is MNHEY, CDR2 SMNVEV (reference sequence). CDR3 size: 15 residues. V lost 4 bases to trimming and J lost 2 bases, with 12 bases between them. The CDR3 sequence is CASSSQGYPYNEQFF. The CDR3 DNA reads TGTGCCAGCAGTTCCCAGGGATACCCCTACAATGAGCAGTTCTTC.

The chain links TRBV5-1 to TRBJ2-5, with unresolved D. This CDR3 has 12 amino acids. Germline CDR1 and CDR2: SGHRS and YFSETQ. V shed 6 bases and J shed 5 bases, with 11 bases lying between them. The CDR3 nucleotides read TGCGCCAGCATTGGGCCTTCGGAGACCCAGTACTTC. Amino acid sequence: CASIGPSETQYF. Together with reference TRBV5-1 and TRBJ2-5, the CDR3 gives the full variable domain: KAGVTQTPRYLIKTRGQQVTLSCSPISGHRSVSWYQQTPGQGLQFLFEYFSETQRNKGNFPGRFSGRQFSNSRSEMNVSTLELGDSALYLCASIGPSETQYFGPGTRLLVL.

The chain combines TRBV2 with TRBJ1-2, with TRBD1 as a possible D gene (5 bases). Trimming left V 4 bases short and J 2 bases short, with 14 bases between. The CDR3 length is 15 residues. Germline V gene sequence: CDR1 SNHLY, CDR2 FYNNEI. In DNA, the CDR3 is TGTGCCAGCAGTGCGCGGGGCCGACTCAACTATGGCTACACCTTC. This gives the protein CASSARGRLNYGYTF.

This clonotype was recorded many times. V gene TRBV6-5 combines with J gene TRBJ2-5; 12 nucleotides match TRBD2. The CDR3 spans 18 residues. V lost 6 bases, J lost 3 bases, and 14 bases stayed unmatched. Germline assignment: CDR1 MNHEY and CDR2 SVGAGI. CDR3 sequence (DNA): TGTGCCAGCAGCTCCTACGGGGAACTAGCGGGGGGAAAAGAGACCCAGTACTTC. It is translated as CASSSYGELAGGKETQYF.

There are a few counts of this clonotype. Mismatch with germline at one junction end may stem from a read error. The genes are TRBV20-1 and TRBJ1-4; D unresolved. The CDR3 is made up of 13 amino acids. Germline CDR1 is DFQATT and CDR2 is SNEGSKA (reference sequence). The CDR3 protein is CNARAGRNEKLFF. CDR3 coding DNA: TGCAATGCTAGGGCCGGGAGGAATGAAAAACTGTTTTTT.

This clonotype has a count of ten or more. The chain carries TRBV7-3 and TRBJ1-2; TRBD1 matches at 7 bases. Trimming removed 5 bases from V and 6 bases from J; junction bases left unmatched: 9. The CDR3 sequence is 14 residues long. Germline lookup yields CDR1 SGHTA and CDR2 FQGTGA. Here the CDR3 reads CASSAALGGHGYTF. The CDR3, as DNA: TGTGCCAGCAGCGCCGCTCTAGGGGGCCATGGCTACACCTTC.

This clonotype was picked up a small number of times. The V call is TRBV29-1, the J call TRBJ1-1, with 9 positions matching TRBD1. Unmatched junction bases numbered 5, after V lost 7 bases and J lost 5 bases. In germline, CDR1 is SQVTM, CDR2 ANQGSEA. This CDR3 region has 12 residues. CDR3 DNA sequence: TGCAGCGGACGGACAGGGGATACTGAAGCTTTCTTT. Protein sequence: CSGRTGDTEAFF.

This clonotype has just a few counts. This sequence joins TRBV30 and TRBJ2-1; 10 bases match TRBD1. The CDR3 is made up of 14 amino acids. V lost 3 bases to trimming and J lost 7 bases; unmatched junction nucleotides: 6. Germline V lookup: CDR1 GTSNPN, CDR2 SVGIG (reference sequence). The chain's CDR3 is CAWSPGQGPNEQFF. CDR3 sequence (DNA): TGTGCCTGGAGCCCGGGACAGGGGCCGAATGAGCAGTTCTTC. Filled out from reference TRBV30 and TRBJ2-1, the complete variable domain reads SQTIHQWPATLVQPVGSPLSLECTVEGTSNPNLYWYRQAAGRGLQLLFYSVGIGQISSEVPQNLSASRPQDRQFILSSKKLLLSDSGFYLCAWSPGQGPNEQFFGPGTRLTVL.

About this clonotype: A much larger clone lies one base from this, so it may be a read error. This chain uses TRBV6-5 with TRBJ2-1; no clear D. The end of the DNA fits TRBJ2-7 better, so the J call may be wrong. The CDR3 is 13 amino acids. Germline V lookup: CDR1 MNHEY, CDR2 SVGAGI. The CDR3 loop is CASSYHSYNEQYF. CDR3 DNA sequence: TGTGCCAGCAGTTACCACTCCTACAATGAGCAGTACTTC.